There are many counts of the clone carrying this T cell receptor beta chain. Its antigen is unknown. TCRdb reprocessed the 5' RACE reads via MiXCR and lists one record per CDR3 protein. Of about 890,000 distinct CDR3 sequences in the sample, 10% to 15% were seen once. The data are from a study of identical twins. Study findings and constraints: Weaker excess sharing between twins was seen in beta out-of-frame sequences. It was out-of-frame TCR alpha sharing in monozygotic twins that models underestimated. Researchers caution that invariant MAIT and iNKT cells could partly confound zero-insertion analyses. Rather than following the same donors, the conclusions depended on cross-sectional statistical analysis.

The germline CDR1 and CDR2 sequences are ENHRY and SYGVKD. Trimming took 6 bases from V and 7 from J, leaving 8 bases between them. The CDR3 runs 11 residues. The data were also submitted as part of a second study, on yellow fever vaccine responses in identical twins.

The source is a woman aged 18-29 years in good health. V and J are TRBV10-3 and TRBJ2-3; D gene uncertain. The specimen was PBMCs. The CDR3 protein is CAISARYTQYF. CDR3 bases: TGTGCCATCAGCGCTCGTTATACGCAGTATTTT.